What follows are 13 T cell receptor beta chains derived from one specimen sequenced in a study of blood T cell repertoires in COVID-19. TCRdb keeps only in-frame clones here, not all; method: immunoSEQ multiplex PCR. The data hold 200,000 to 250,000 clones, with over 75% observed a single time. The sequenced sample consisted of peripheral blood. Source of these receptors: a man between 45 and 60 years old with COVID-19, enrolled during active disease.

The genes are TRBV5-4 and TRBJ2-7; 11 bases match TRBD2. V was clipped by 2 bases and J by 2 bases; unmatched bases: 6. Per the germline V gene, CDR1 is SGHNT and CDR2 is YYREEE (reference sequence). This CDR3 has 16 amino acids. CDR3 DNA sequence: TGTGCCAGCAGCTTTCGGGGGACTAGCGGCCCCTACGAGCAGTACTTC. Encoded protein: CASSFRGTSGPYEQYF. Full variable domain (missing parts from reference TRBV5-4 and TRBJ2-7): ETGVTQSPTHLIKTRGQQVTLRCSSQSGHNTVSWYQQALGQGPQFIFQYYREEENGRGNFPPRFSGLQFPNYSSELNVNALELDDSALYLCASSFRGTSGPYEQYFGPGTRLTVT.

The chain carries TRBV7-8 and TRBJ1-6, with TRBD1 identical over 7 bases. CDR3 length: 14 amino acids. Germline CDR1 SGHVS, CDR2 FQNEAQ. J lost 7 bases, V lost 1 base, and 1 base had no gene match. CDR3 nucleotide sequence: TGTGCCAGCAGCTTAGGGGACAGAAATTCACCCCTCCACTTT. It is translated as CASSLGDRNSPLHF.

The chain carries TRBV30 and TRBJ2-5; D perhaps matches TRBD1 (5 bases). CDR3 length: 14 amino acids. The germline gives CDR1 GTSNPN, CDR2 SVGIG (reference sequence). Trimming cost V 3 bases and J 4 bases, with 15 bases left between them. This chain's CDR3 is CAWRKGIRVETQYF. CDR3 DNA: TGTGCCTGGAGAAAGGGGATTAGGGTAGAGACCCAGTACTTC.

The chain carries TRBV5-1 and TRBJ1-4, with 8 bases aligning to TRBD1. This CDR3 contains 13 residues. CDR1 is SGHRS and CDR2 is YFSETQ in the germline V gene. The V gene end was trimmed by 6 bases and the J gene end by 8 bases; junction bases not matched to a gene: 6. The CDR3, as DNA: TGCGCCAGCAAAGGACAGGGTGGCGAAAAACTGTTTTTT. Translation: CASKGQGGEKLFF.

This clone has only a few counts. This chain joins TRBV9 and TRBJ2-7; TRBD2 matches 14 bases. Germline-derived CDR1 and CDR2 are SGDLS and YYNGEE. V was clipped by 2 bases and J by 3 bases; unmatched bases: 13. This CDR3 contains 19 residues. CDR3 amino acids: CASSVGLGLAGGPSYEQYF. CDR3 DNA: TGTGCCAGCAGCGTGGGCCTCGGACTAGCGGGGGGCCCAAGCTACGAGCAGTACTTC.

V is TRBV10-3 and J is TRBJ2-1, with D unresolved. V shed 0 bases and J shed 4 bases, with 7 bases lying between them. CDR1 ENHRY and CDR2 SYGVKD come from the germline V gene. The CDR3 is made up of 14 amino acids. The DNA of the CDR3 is TGTGCCATCAGTGAGTCGCAAGAGTACAATGAGCAGTTCTTC. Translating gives CAISESQEYNEQFF.

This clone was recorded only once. The CDR3 coding sequence is TGTGCCAGCAGCTCCCAAGGGGGAAGCAATCAGCCCCAGCATTTT. Its protein is CASSSQGGSNQPQHF. The chain employs TRBV7-9 and TRBJ1-5; TRBD1 might be the D (6 bases). Trimming cost V 4 bases and J 1 base, with 11 bases left between them. The CDR3 has 15 amino acids. Germline CDR1 and CDR2: SEHNR and FQNEAQ (reference sequence).

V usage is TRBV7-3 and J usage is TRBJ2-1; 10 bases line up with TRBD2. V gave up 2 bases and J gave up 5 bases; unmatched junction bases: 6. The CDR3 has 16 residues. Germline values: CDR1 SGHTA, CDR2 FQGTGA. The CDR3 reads CASSLPLAGVNNEQFF. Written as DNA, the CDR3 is TGTGCCAGCAGCTTACCCCTAGCGGGAGTCAACAATGAGCAGTTCTTC.

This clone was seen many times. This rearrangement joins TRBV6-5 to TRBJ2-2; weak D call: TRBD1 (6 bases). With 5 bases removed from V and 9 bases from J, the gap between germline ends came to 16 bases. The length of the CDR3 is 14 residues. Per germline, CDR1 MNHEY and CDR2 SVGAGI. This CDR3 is CASSRDTVERELFF. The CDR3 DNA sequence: TGTGCCAGCAGTCGGGACACGGTCGAGCGGGAGCTGTTTTTT.

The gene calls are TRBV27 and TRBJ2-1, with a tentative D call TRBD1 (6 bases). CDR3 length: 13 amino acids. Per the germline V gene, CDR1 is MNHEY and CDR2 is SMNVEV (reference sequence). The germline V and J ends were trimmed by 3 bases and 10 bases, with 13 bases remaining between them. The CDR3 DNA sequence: TGTGCCAGCAGTTTCACAAACAGGGCAGAGCAGTTCTTC. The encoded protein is CASSFTNRAEQFF.

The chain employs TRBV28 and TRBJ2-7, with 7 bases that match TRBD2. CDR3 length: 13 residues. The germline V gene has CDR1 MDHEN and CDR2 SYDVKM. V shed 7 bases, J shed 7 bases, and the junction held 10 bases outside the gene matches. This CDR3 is CASTGGRAGEQYF. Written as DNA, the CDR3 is TGTGCCAGCACGGGGGGTAGGGCAGGGGAGCAGTACTTC. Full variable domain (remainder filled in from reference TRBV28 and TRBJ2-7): DVKVTQSSRYLVKRTGEKVFLECVQDMDHENMFWYRQDPGLGLRLIYFSYDVKMKEKGDIPEGYSVSREKKERFSLILESASTNQTSMYLCASTGGRAGEQYFGPGTRLTVT.

CDR3 nucleotides: TGTGCCAGCATTCCGGGGTACGACGAGCAGTACTTC. Its translation is CASIPGYDEQYF. V gene TRBV6-5 combines with J gene TRBJ2-7; possible D gene TRBD2, 5 bases. This CDR3 is built from 12 residues. V was trimmed by 7 bases and J by 5 bases, leaving 12 bases between them. Germline V gives CDR1 MNHEY, CDR2 SVGAGI.

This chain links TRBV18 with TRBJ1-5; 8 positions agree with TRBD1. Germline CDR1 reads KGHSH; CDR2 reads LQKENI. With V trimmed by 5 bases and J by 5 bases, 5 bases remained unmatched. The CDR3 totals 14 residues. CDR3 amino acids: CASSEGTGYQPQHF. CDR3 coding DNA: TGTGCCAGCTCAGAAGGGACAGGCTATCAGCCCCAGCATTTT.